Following are 19 T cell receptor beta chains from one sample sequenced in a study of Ad26.COV2.S vaccination and SARS-CoV-2 variants. This sample's treatment: 19 received Ad26.COV2.S at low or high dose, single or two shots; several received placebo; per-sample allocation not given. Collection of the samples took place on day 63 after the first injection of vaccine or placebo. Measured with immunoSEQ multiplex PCR; TCRdb has only the in-frame clones, and not every one. The sample holds under 550,000 clones, around 87% seen once. Sequencing used peripheral blood, obtained in a trial of Ad26.COV2.S vaccine versus placebo. These receptor sequences come from a person aged 18-65 years who received the Ad26.COV2.S COVID-19 vaccine or a placebo.

The chain uses TRBV5-6 and TRBJ1-4; no clear D gene. The V gene lost 4 bases and the J gene lost 1 base, with 8 bases spanning the gap. This CDR3 comprises 14 residues. Germline V CDR1 and CDR2: SGHDT, YYEEEE. The CDR3 DNA sequence: TGTGCCAGCAGCAGCGACGGAACTAATGAAAAACTGTTTTTT. Its protein is CASSSDGTNEKLFF.

V gene TRBV15 combines with J gene TRBJ1-5; D might be TRBD1 (6 bases). Germline V lookup: CDR1 LNHNV, CDR2 YYDKDF (reference sequence). V was pared by 4 bases and J by 5 bases, with 15 bases between. The CDR3 runs 15 residues. CDR3 in DNA: TGTGCCACCAGCACTTACGGGACACTTTATCAGCCCCAGCATTTT. Translating gives CATSTYGTLYQPQHF.

This clone occurred a few times. V is TRBV10-3 and J is TRBJ1-3, with 7 bases identical to TRBD1. Germline CDR1 is ENHRY and CDR2 is SYGVKD. Trimming at V came to 5 bases and at J to 0 bases, leaving 7 bases not matched to a gene. The length of the CDR3 is 16 residues. The CDR3 is CAISPGTAYSGNTIYF. The DNA of the CDR3 is TGTGCCATCAGTCCCGGGACAGCGTACTCTGGAAACACCATATATTTT.

This clone was recorded once. The chain links TRBV11-2 to TRBJ2-5, with D unclear. The CDR3 spans 14 residues. V gave up 5 bases and J gave up 8 bases, with 18 bases separating them. The germline CDR1 and CDR2 sequences are SGHAT and FQNNGV. CDR3 in DNA: TGTGCCAGCAGCCGAAGTATAGGGTCCCGAACCCAGTACTTC. It is translated as CASSRSIGSRTQYF.

This chain links TRBV9 with TRBJ1-4, with 9 positions matching TRBD1. J lost 3 bases, V lost 2 bases, and 2 bases had no gene match. The germline V gene has CDR1 SGDLS and CDR2 YYNGEE. The CDR3 runs 15 residues. In DNA form, the CDR3 reads TGTGCCAGCAGCGTGGGACAGGGTGCTAATGAAAAACTGTTTTTT. Translating it yields CASSVGQGANEKLFF.

This clone was detected only once. Other DNA variants within this sample encode the same CDR3. This chain links TRBV28 with TRBJ1-1, with D possibly being TRBD1 (6 bases). CDR3 length: 13 residues. CDR1 is MDHEN, CDR2 SYDVKM, per germline. The V gene lost 3 bases and the J gene lost 4 bases, with 9 bases spanning the gap. The CDR3 sequence is CASSLGGGTEAFF. CDR3 bases: TGTGCCAGCAGTTTGGGAGGGGGCACTGAAGCTTTCTTT.

V usage is TRBV12-3 or TRBV12-4 and J usage is TRBJ2-2; no clear D gene. The CDR3 length is 12 residues. Trimming removed 3 bases from V and 6 bases from J, with 5 bases in between. The CDR3 DNA sequence: TGTGCCAGCAGTTTTGTGTCCGGGGAGCTGTTTTTT. Its translation is CASSFVSGELFF.

This chain joins TRBV28 and TRBJ1-6; D perhaps matches TRBD1 (6 bases). V was pared by 3 bases and J by 2 bases, with 11 bases between. Germline-derived CDR1 and CDR2 are MDHEN and SYDVKM. CDR3 size: 16 residues. The CDR3 loop reads CASSFQRGAYNSPLHF. The CDR3 coding sequence is TGTGCCAGCAGTTTTCAGAGGGGGGCCTATAATTCACCCCTCCACTTT.

In DNA form, the CDR3 reads TGTGCCAGCAGCCGTGTCGGTGAAGGCTACACCTTC. Residues: CASSRVGEGYTF. The chain couples TRBV3-1 (or the pseudogene TRBV3-2) to TRBJ1-2; D gene uncertain. The CDR3 has 12 residues. The V gene's germline CDR1 is LGHDT and CDR2 YNNKEL (reference sequence). Trimming cost V 4 bases and J 8 bases, with 11 bases left between them.

This clone has just a few counts. This sequence joins TRBV5-1 and TRBJ1-2, with D uncertain. With 3 bases removed from V and 9 bases from J, the gap between germline ends came to 12 bases. Germline CDR1 reads SGHRS; CDR2 reads YFSETQ. This CDR3 comprises 12 residues. The CDR3 nucleotides are TGCGCCAGCAGCTCGGGAGGCGGTAGCTACACCTTC. Its translation is CASSSGGGSYTF.

This chain connects TRBV19 to TRBJ1-1; the match to TRBD1 covers 7 bases. The junction had 4 bases not matched to a gene; V was cut back by 3 bases and J by 3 bases. Per germline, CDR1 LNHDA and CDR2 SQIVND (reference sequence). The length of the CDR3 is 14 residues. The CDR3 sequence: CASSITGTDTEAFF. CDR3 nucleotide sequence: TGTGCCAGTAGTATTACCGGGACAGACACTGAAGCTTTCTTT.

The chain uses TRBV7-8 and TRBJ2-1; D ambiguous. V was shortened by 3 bases and J by 7 bases, with 13 bases between the two germline ends. Germline CDR1 and CDR2: SGHVS and FQNEAQ. This CDR3 comprises 14 residues. CDR3 in amino acids: CASSLSPQENEQFF. CDR3 nucleotides: TGTGCCAGCAGCTTGAGCCCCCAGGAAAATGAGCAGTTCTTC.

J is TRBJ2-2 and V is TRBV4-1; D not resolved. The CDR3 covers 13 residues. CDR1 MGHRA and CDR2 YSYEKL come from the germline V gene. Trimming left V 3 bases short and J 0 bases short, with 2 bases between. The CDR3 DNA reads as TGCGCCAGCAGCCAGTCGAACACCGGGGAGCTGTTTTTT. Protein product: CASSQSNTGELFF.

The chain combines TRBV3-1 (or the pseudogene TRBV3-2) with TRBJ1-2; TRBD1 matches 7 bases. The CDR3 has 17 amino acids. V shed 2 bases, J shed 3 bases, and the junction held 12 bases outside the gene matches. Germline V CDR1 and CDR2: LGHDT, YNNKEL (reference sequence). The CDR3 spells CASSQKLGGGRDYGYTF. The CDR3 DNA reads as TGTGCCAGCAGCCAAAAATTAGGGGGCGGTCGTGACTATGGCTACACCTTC.

The chain couples TRBV14 to TRBJ2-7; D perhaps matches TRBD2 (6 bases). V was cut by 0 bases and J by 5 bases, with 14 bases left in between. Germline V gene sequence: CDR1 SGHDN, CDR2 FVKESK. The CDR3 runs 15 residues. CDR3 amino acids: CASSQEEEGEDEQYF. The CDR3 DNA sequence: TGTGCCAGCAGCCAAGAGGAGGAGGGTGAAGACGAGCAGTACTTC.

The chain uses TRBV7-9 and TRBJ1-2, with a tentative D call TRBD1 (5 bases). The germline V gene has CDR1 SEHNR and CDR2 FQNEAQ (reference sequence). Deletions cut 0 bases from V and 3 bases from J, with 14 bases between. This CDR3 spans 16 amino acids. CDR3 sequence reads: CASSLALGGNHYGYTF. CDR3 coding DNA: TGTGCCAGCAGCTTAGCGTTGGGGGGGAATCACTATGGCTACACCTTC.

The CDR3 coding sequence is TGTGCCAGCAGAACAGGGGGCTCTCGTTACGAGCAGTACTTC. This gives the protein CASRTGGSRYEQYF. The chain links TRBV2 to TRBJ2-7, with 9 bases matching TRBD1. The germline V gene has CDR1 SNHLY and CDR2 FYNNEI. The junction had 7 bases not matched to a gene; V was cut back by 6 bases and J by 4 bases. CDR3 length: 14 amino acids.

The chain has TRBV18 and TRBJ1-6, with D possibly TRBD1 on 6 matching bases. Trimming took 5 bases from V and 0 from J, leaving 20 bases between them. The CDR3 runs to 19 residues. The V gene's germline CDR1 is KGHSH and CDR2 LQKENI. The CDR3 is CASSREQGGLSSYNSPLHF. The CDR3 bases are TGTGCCAGCTCAAGAGAACAGGGTGGGCTAAGCTCCTATAATTCACCCCTCCACTTT.

The chain links TRBV7-2 to TRBJ2-7; D is uncertain. This CDR3 comprises 13 residues. Trimming took 0 bases from V and 4 from J, leaving 7 bases between them. Germline values: CDR1 SGHTA, CDR2 FQGNSA. The CDR3 reads CASSLAPEYEQYF. CDR3 sequence (DNA): TGTGCCAGCAGCTTAGCGCCAGAATACGAGCAGTACTTC.